This passage covers 27 T cell receptor beta chains from one sample sequenced in a study of glioma-infiltrating T cells after dendritic cell vaccination. Generated by immunoSEQ multiplex PCR, the TCRdb table keeps only in-frame clones and is missing some. Seen here are some 70,000 clones, around 81% observed once, and the top ten hold 7.9%. The specimen comprised blood, sampled before dendritic cell vaccination. The receptors originated from a human donor with glioblastoma.

The chain combines TRBV25-1 with TRBJ1-2, with 8 bases aligning to TRBD1. There are 17 residues in the CDR3. CDR1 is MGHDK and CDR2 is SYGVNS in the germline V gene. V dropped 0 bases and J dropped 5; count of bases not matched to a gene: 11. In DNA, the CDR3 is TGTGCCAGCAGTGAATATAATTGGCGGACAGGGTTATATGGCTACACCTTC. Its translation: CASSEYNWRTGLYGYTF.

V is TRBV2 and J is TRBJ2-6; D remains ambiguous. V dropped 9 bases and J dropped 1 base, with 7 bases sitting between them. This CDR3 contains 13 residues. The V gene's germline CDR1 is SNHLY and CDR2 FYNNEI. The CDR3 nucleotides read TGTGCCAGGAGATCTTCTGGGGCCAACGTCCTGACTTTC. Its protein is CARRSSGANVLTF. The variable domain in full, completed from reference TRBV2 and TRBJ2-6, reads EPEVTQTPSHQVTQMGQEVILRCVPISNHLYFYWYRQILGQKVEFLVSFYNNEISEKSEIFDDQFSVERPDGSNFTLKIRSTKLEDSAMYFCARRSSGANVLTFGAGSRLTVL.

This rearrangement joins TRBV10-3 to TRBJ2-1, with D possibly TRBD1 on 5 matching bases. The germline V gene has CDR1 ENHRY and CDR2 SYGVKD. The CDR3 spans 16 residues. Trimming removed 2 bases from V and 2 bases from J, with 13 bases in between. CDR3 sequence reads: CAISEGATTPYNEQFF. As DNA, the CDR3 is TGTGCCATCAGTGAGGGGGCGACGACCCCCTACAATGAGCAGTTCTTC.

V usage is TRBV7-6 and J usage is TRBJ1-6, with D possibly being TRBD1 (5 bases). Germline CDR1 reads SGHVS; CDR2 reads FNYEAQ. The CDR3 is made up of 17 amino acids. V was pared by 1 base and J by 1 base, with 11 bases between. In nucleotides, the CDR3 is TGTGCCAGCAGCTTAGGCAGGAGGGGATCCTATAATTCACCCCTCCACTTT. Translated: CASSLGRRGSYNSPLHF.

V is TRBV4-2 and J is TRBJ2-6; D ambiguous. Trimming removed 0 bases from V and 0 bases from J, with 6 bases in between. The CDR3 spans 16 residues. The germline gives CDR1 LGHNA, CDR2 YNFKEQ. CDR3: CASSQDVGSGANVLTF. CDR3 DNA sequence: TGTGCCAGCAGCCAAGACGTCGGCTCTGGGGCCAACGTCCTGACTTTC.

The chain is built from TRBV9 and TRBJ2-5; D is ambiguous. Trimming shortened V by 0 bases and J by 6 bases, and 6 bases separated the two germline ends. The CDR3 is 12 residues long. Germline V gene sequence: CDR1 SGDLS, CDR2 YYNGEE. This CDR3 reads CASSVGPKTQYF. For the CDR3, the DNA is TGTGCCAGCAGCGTAGGTCCAAAGACCCAGTACTTC.

This chain connects TRBV29-1 to TRBJ1-2; 9 bases agree with TRBD1. CDR1 and CDR2 from the germline V gene are SQVTM and ANQGSEA. Trimming took 6 bases from V and 3 from J; bases not matched to a gene: 14. CDR3 length: 16 residues. DNA for the CDR3: TGCAGCGTCCAACTCCCCCTGGACAGGGGAGACTATGGCTACACCTTC. It encodes CSVQLPLDRGDYGYTF.

The chain employs TRBV9 and TRBJ2-2; 7 bases fit TRBD2. The CDR3 extends over 16 amino acids. CDR1 and CDR2 from the germline V gene are SGDLS and YYNGEE. V lost 1 base, J lost 0 bases, and 3 bases stayed unmatched. CDR3 protein: CASSVYGGSNTGELFF. The DNA for the CDR3 is TGTGCCAGCAGCGTATACGGGGGGTCGAACACCGGGGAGCTGTTTTTT.

The sample holds one count of this clone. The rearrangement uses TRBV19 and TRBJ1-2, with 8 bases lining up with TRBD1. V lost 6 bases and J lost 9; bases outside the gene matches: 9. CDR3 length equals 13 residues. Germline values: CDR1 LNHDA, CDR2 SQIVND (reference sequence). CDR3 DNA: TGTGCCAGTAGCCCGACAGGGGAGGGTAGCTACACCTTC. Its translation: CASSPTGEGSYTF.

The rearrangement uses TRBV6-1 and TRBJ2-7; D is uncertain. V lost 2 bases, J lost 4 bases, and 9 bases lay in between. Germline V gene data show CDR1 as MNHNS and CDR2 as SASEGT. The CDR3 length is 13 residues. As DNA, the CDR3 is TGTGCCAGCAGTGAATCTTTCGGGTACGAGCAGTACTTC. Encoded protein: CASSESFGYEQYF.

The chain carries TRBV6-6 and TRBJ2-7; D is perhaps TRBD1 (6 bases). Germline V CDR1 and CDR2: MNHNY, SVGAGI (reference sequence). Trimming took 2 bases from V and 4 from J, leaving 9 bases between them. There are 13 residues in the CDR3. CDR3 sequence (DNA): TGTGCCAGCAGTTACGGGGGCCGGTACGAGCAGTACTTC. The encoded protein is CASSYGGRYEQYF.

The chain joins TRBV30 to TRBJ2-3; 9 bases line up with TRBD2. The ends lost 1 base at V and 3 bases at J; junction bases unmatched: 2. CDR1 is GTSNPN and CDR2 is SVGIG in the germline V gene (reference sequence). CDR3 size: 14 residues. This chain's CDR3 is CAWSASGATDTQYF. The CDR3 DNA sequence: TGTGCCTGGAGTGCTAGCGGGGCTACAGATACGCAGTATTTT.

V and J are TRBV6-5 and TRBJ1-1; TRBD1 agrees at 10 bases. With 6 bases clipped from V and 7 bases from J, the junction kept 8 bases outside the gene matches. Per the germline V gene, CDR1 is MNHEY and CDR2 is SVGAGI. The CDR3 sequence is 14 residues long. CDR3 nucleotides: TGTGCCAGCAGACGGACAGGGGGGCGGGATGAAGCTTTCTTT. Translation: CASRRTGGRDEAFF.

The chain employs TRBV5-4 and TRBJ2-3; D ambiguous. The CDR3 runs 15 residues. Per germline, CDR1 SGHNT and CDR2 YYREEE (reference sequence). V was clipped by 1 base and J by 1 base, with 10 bases between them. The CDR3 is CASSLNVAGTDTQYF. The CDR3 DNA is TGTGCCAGCAGCTTGAACGTGGCAGGCACAGATACGCAGTATTTT.

This chain uses TRBV7-8 with TRBJ2-1; 10 bases line up with TRBD1. The CDR3 runs 15 residues. Germline V gene data show CDR1 as SGHVS and CDR2 as FQNEAQ. Trimming cost V 5 bases and J 6 bases; bases outside gene matches: 7. The CDR3 loop is CASSPTGGRLNEQFF. The CDR3 DNA reads TGTGCCAGCAGCCCGACAGGGGGCCGCCTCAATGAGCAGTTCTTC.

This clone showed up just a few times. The chain employs TRBV6-1 and TRBJ1-4; unclear D gene. Trimming cost V 1 base and J 7 bases, with 10 bases left between them. CDR1 is MNHNS, CDR2 SASEGT, per germline. The CDR3 is 14 residues long. The CDR3 DNA follows: TGTGCCAGCAGTGAAGTGCGCGTGAGTGAAAAACTGTTTTTT. Its translation is CASSEVRVSEKLFF.

With regard to this clone: Within the sample, other DNA sequences also encode this same CDR3. The gene calls are TRBV7-9 and TRBJ2-1; 8 positions match TRBD1. This CDR3 comprises 14 residues. V gave up 5 bases and J gave up 5 bases; unmatched junction bases: 5. Germline V lookup: CDR1 SEHNR, CDR2 FQNEAQ (reference sequence). CDR3 nucleotides: TGTGCCAGCAGCCCCGGACAGGGAGACAATGAGCAGTTCTTC. It is translated as CASSPGQGDNEQFF.

The sample holds one count of this clone. This sequence joins TRBV19 and TRBJ1-5; no firm D call. This CDR3 region has 14 residues. Germline V lookup: CDR1 LNHDA, CDR2 SQIVND (reference sequence). V was clipped by 3 bases and J by 5 bases, with 11 bases between them. The CDR3: CASSIIEAYQPQHF. As DNA, the CDR3 is TGTGCCAGTAGTATTATTGAGGCCTATCAGCCCCAGCATTTT.

With respect to this clone: The same CDR3 arises from other DNA sequences in this sample as well. V is TRBV29-1 and J is TRBJ2-2; D remains ambiguous. Trimming took off 4 bases at V and 3 bases at J, with 6 bases between the two ends. The germline gives CDR1 SQVTM, CDR2 ANQGSEA. There are 12 residues in the CDR3. CDR3 DNA sequence: TGCAGCGTTGGATCGGACACCGGGGAGCTGTTTTTT. Encoded protein: CSVGSDTGELFF.

The genes are TRBV5-1 and TRBJ2-1, with D possibly TRBD1 on 6 matching bases. From germline, CDR1 is SGHRS and CDR2 YFSETQ. This CDR3 is built from 14 residues. V lost 0 bases and J lost 5, with 9 bases in between. CDR3 sequence (DNA): TGCGCCAGCAGCTTGGAGGGGGAAGACAATGAGCAGTTCTTC. Translation gives CASSLEGEDNEQFF.

This clone was recorded once. The chain has TRBV4-1 and TRBJ2-1, with 9 positions matching TRBD1. The CDR3 sequence is 15 residues long. V was clipped by 0 bases and J by 9 bases; unmatched bases: 6. The V gene's germline CDR1 is MGHRA and CDR2 YSYEKL. The CDR3 DNA follows: TGCGCCAGCAGCCAAGAGGGACAGGGAGCAGGTGAGCAGTTCTTC. Its translation: CASSQEGQGAGEQFF.

The J gene is TRBJ1-1, the V gene TRBV5-4, with D perhaps matching TRBD1 (6 bases). V dropped 0 bases and J dropped 1 base, with 10 bases sitting between them. CDR3 size: 15 residues. The germline V gene encodes CDR1 SGHNT and CDR2 YYREEE (reference sequence). The CDR3 nucleotides are TGTGCCAGCAGCTTGGGAGGGGGTGCGAACACTGAAGCTTTCTTT. Amino acids: CASSLGGGANTEAFF. Drawing the rest from reference TRBV5-4 and TRBJ1-1, the complete variable domain is ETGVTQSPTHLIKTRGQQVTLRCSSQSGHNTVSWYQQALGQGPQFIFQYYREEENGRGNFPPRFSGLQFPNYSSELNVNALELDDSALYLCASSLGGGANTEAFFGQGTRLTVV.

The chain uses TRBV6-5 and TRBJ1-6; perhaps TRBD1 as D (5 bases). V dropped 2 bases and J dropped 9 bases, with 11 bases sitting between them. There are 14 residues in the CDR3. The V gene's germline CDR1 is MNHEY and CDR2 SVGAGI. The CDR3: CASSYGRVGSPLHF. The DNA of the CDR3 is TGTGCCAGCAGTTACGGCAGGGTCGGTTCACCCCTCCACTTT.

This chain links TRBV5-6 with TRBJ2-1; 16 bases are shared with TRBD2. J was trimmed by 2 bases and V by 4 bases; bases with no gene match: 6. Germline values: CDR1 SGHDT, CDR2 YYEEEE. The CDR3 spans 18 residues. The CDR3 reads CASSDSGTSGGAYNEQFF. CDR3 nucleotides: TGTGCCAGCAGCGACTCCGGGACTAGCGGGGGGGCCTACAATGAGCAGTTCTTC.

This clone was picked up a small number of times. The genes are TRBV2 and TRBJ1-2, with 8 bases that match TRBD1. There are 12 residues in the CDR3. The germline V gene has CDR1 SNHLY and CDR2 FYNNEI. The ends lost 5 bases at V and 10 bases at J; junction bases unmatched: 6. The CDR3 reads CASSPDRVDYTF. The CDR3 DNA reads TGTGCCAGCAGTCCGGACAGGGTAGACTACACCTTC.

J is TRBJ1-1 and V is TRBV27; TRBD1 might be the D (5 bases). The germline V gene has CDR1 MNHEY and CDR2 SMNVEV (reference sequence). V dropped 5 bases and J dropped 0 bases, with 7 bases sitting between them. This CDR3 contains 13 residues. CDR3 nucleotides: TGTGCCAGCAGTCCCAGGGTGAACACTGAAGCTTTCTTT. This gives the protein CASSPRVNTEAFF.

The chain has TRBV10-1 and TRBJ2-5; D not certain. The CDR3 is 16 residues long. Germline CDR1 and CDR2: WNHNN and SYGVQD (reference sequence). Trimming pared 4 bases from V and 2 bases from J, leaving 17 bases between. This CDR3 is CASSAPPPRPQETQYF. The DNA for the CDR3 is TGCGCCAGCAGTGCCCCCCCTCCTAGACCTCAAGAGACCCAGTACTTC.